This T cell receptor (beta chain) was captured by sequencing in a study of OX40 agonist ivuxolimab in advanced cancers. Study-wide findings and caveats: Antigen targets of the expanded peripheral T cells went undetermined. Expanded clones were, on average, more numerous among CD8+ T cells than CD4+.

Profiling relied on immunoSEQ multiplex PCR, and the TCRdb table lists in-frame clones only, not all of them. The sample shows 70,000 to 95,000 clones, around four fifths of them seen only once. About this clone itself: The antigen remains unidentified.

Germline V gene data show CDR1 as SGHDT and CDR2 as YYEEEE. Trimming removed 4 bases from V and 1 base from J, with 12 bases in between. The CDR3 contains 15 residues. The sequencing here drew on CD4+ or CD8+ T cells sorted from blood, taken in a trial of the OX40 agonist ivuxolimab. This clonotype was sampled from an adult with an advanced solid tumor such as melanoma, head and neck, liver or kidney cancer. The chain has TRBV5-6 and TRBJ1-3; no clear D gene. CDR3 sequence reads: CASSPEKGSGNTIYF. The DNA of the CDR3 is TGTGCCAGCAGCCCCGAAAAAGGGTCTGGAAACACCATATATTTT.